This section outlines one T cell receptor beta chain sequence together with its context. Its target is not known. The record originates from a study of shared clonotypes between healthy human individuals. Study observations and caveats: All-four-donor shared clonotypes had higher generation probabilities than non-shared clonotypes did.

CD8 cells classed as naive were CD45RO-negative and positively selected for CCR7, excluding terminally differentiated effector memory CD45RA+ cells. TCRdb's table, derived via immunoSEQ multiplex PCR, lists solely in-frame clones and lacks some. The table includes around 2,000,000 clones, over 85% detected once. CDR1 and CDR2 from the germline V gene are SEHNR and FQNEAQ (reference sequence). CDR3 length: 17 amino acids. Trimming removed 5 bases at V and 1 base at J, with 20 bases between. The chain is built from TRBV7-9 and TRBJ2-5; possible D gene TRBD2, 6 bases. This clonotype originated in a man younger than 35 in good health. The source material was naive CD8+ T cells sorted from blood. The CDR3 here is CASSPSREAYAQETQYF. The CDR3, as DNA: TGTGCCAGCAGCCCTTCCAGGGAGGCCTACGCCCAAGAGACCCAGTACTTC.